This entry features one T cell receptor (beta chain) sequence. These data are taken from a study of Tregs in tolerant kidney transplant recipients. Only in-frame clones appear in the TCRdb table, and some are missing; sequencing was by immunoSEQ multiplex PCR. The table lists about 77,000 clones, under 98% of them singletons. The sequence was obtained from a human donor who received a combined kidney and bone marrow transplant. The sample consisted of CD4+ T cells from blood, taken before the transplant.

CDR3 region: CASSLRTPGQGRISEAFF. In DNA, the CDR3 is TGCGCCAGCAGCCTCAGGACTCCGGGACAGGGACGGATCTCTGAAGCTTTCTTT. The rearrangement joins TRBV4-1 to TRBJ1-1; the match to TRBD1 covers 9 bases. Germline loops: CDR1 MGHRA, CDR2 YSYEKL. This CDR3 region has 18 residues. V lost 4 bases and J lost 6; bases outside the gene matches: 18.